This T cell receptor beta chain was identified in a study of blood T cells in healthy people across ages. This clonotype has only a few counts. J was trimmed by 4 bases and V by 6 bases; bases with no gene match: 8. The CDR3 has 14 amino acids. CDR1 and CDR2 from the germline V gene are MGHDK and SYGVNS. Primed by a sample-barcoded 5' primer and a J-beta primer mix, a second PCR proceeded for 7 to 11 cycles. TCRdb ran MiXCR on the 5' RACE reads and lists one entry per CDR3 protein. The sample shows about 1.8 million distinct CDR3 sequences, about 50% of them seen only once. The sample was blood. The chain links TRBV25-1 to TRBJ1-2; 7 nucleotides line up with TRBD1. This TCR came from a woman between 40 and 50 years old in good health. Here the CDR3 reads CASRDQGGSYGYTF. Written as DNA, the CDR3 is TGTGCCAGCAGGGACCAAGGGGGCAGCTATGGCTACACCTTC.